This is a list of T cell receptor beta chains from one sample in a study of regulatory T cells in long-lasting Graves disease. TCRdb ran MiXCR on the multiplex PCR reads and lists one entry per CDR3 protein. The sample includes some 500,000 distinct CDR3 sequences, around 16% seen only once; the top ten take around a quarter. The same sample was also used in a study of T cells in Graves' hyperthyroidism and ophthalmopathy.

The specimen comprised peripheral blood mononuclear cells (PBMCs), sampled at new diagnosis, from a patient treated with antithyroid drugs. These receptors came from a woman aged 35-60 years with Graves disease. CDR3s include the opening cysteine and the closing phenylalanine or tryptophan. Fields, in order: D gene, V gene, CDR3 protein. The D gene is left open where the match is weak.

>.|TRBV6-2/TRBV6-3
CASSYHTDTQYF
>.|TRBV7-9
CASSLSIRGIGETQYF
>.|TRBV14
CASSRPSVAMNTEAFF
>.|TRBV5-1
CASSVMYGEGDGYTF
>TRBD2|TRBV5-1
CASSLPLAGAPTDTQYF
>TRBD2|TRBV12-3/TRBV12-4
CASSLRRGGDEQFF
>.|TRBV20-1
CSARDAANSPLHF
>.|TRBV7-2
CASSLSGTVSYEQYF
>TRBD2|TRBV19
CASSSSGGTETQYF
>TRBD2|TRBV11-2
CASSLVGGTTYNEQFF
>.|TRBV5-1
CASGESYEQYF
>.|TRBV9
CASTKGGGDNEQFF
>.|TRBV7-9
CASSSVKGTDTQYF
>.|TRBV27
CASSFEPGGFWGYTF
>TRBD2|TRBV7-2
CASSSRHTSGGGNTQYF
>TRBD1|TRBV10-2
CASGTGGDEQYF
>.|TRBV11-2
CASSFRVGGDEQFF
>.|TRBV6-2/TRBV6-3
CASNQVEWTFF
>.|TRBV19
CASTLGGIDGYTF
>TRBD2|TRBV3-1
CASSQGLAGGPETQYF
>.|TRBV3-1
CASSQVVGTYGYTF
>TRBD1|TRBV7-9
CASSLATGELYEQYF